This TCR beta chain was captured by sequencing in a study of T cells after yellow fever vaccination. Study as a whole: Any fraction with a low cell number was prepared using SMART-Seq v4 Ultra Low Input.

In making TCR cDNA, 5'RACE template switching added a universal primer site and UMIs to it. TCRdb passed the 5' RACE reads through MiXCR, listing each CDR3 protein once. The sample yields almost 600,000 distinct CDR3 sequences, approximately 13% seen once. A note on this clonotype: Antigen specificity is unknown.

Whole-study results and caveats: Compared with primary, the secondary response was weaker and peaked at day 5, not 15. Once the booster was given, most primary-vaccination clones reappeared, at approximately 97% for CD4 and around 90% for CD8.

The sequence was obtained from a man aged 25 to 45 who received the YFV17D yellow fever vaccine. The specimen comprised PBMCs, sampled on the day of the yellow fever booster vaccination.

CDR3 DNA: TGTGCCAGCAGAAACAGGGGGAGTTCTGGAAACACCATATATTTT. As protein: CASRNRGSSGNTIYF. V is TRBV2 and J is TRBJ1-3, with 8 nucleotides matching TRBD1. The V and J ends lost 6 bases and 1 base, in that order; junction bases with no gene match: 5. This CDR3 has 15 amino acids. Germline V gene sequence: CDR1 SNHLY, CDR2 FYNNEI.